This TCR beta chain was documented in a study of blood T cells in healthy people across ages. Using a J-beta primer mix together with a sample-barcoded 5' primer, a second PCR was run for 7 to 11 cycles. CDR3-containing paired-end reads numbering at least 2.5 million came from each sample. TCRdb re-derived calls from the 5' RACE reads in MiXCR, one entry per CDR3 protein. Counted here are about 640,000 distinct CDR3 sequences, 58% occurring once; the ten biggest clones make up approximately 37%. Study observations and caveats: Naive CD4+ cells and diversity were both higher in long-lived donors than in aged donors. Per million T cells, TCR beta diversity dropped about linearly as age rose.

A note on this clonotype: The antigen is undetermined.

V lost 2 bases, J lost 2 bases, and 4 bases stayed unmatched. The CDR3 runs 15 residues. Germline V gene lookup returns CDR1 MGHRA and CDR2 YSYEKL. What was sequenced was blood. The sequence came from a man in his fifties or sixties in good health. This chain links TRBV4-1 with TRBJ1-2; 8 positions agree with TRBD1. Written as DNA, the CDR3 is TGCGCCAGCAGCCAAAGGACAGGGATGAACTATGGCTACACCTTC. Translating gives CASSQRTGMNYGYTF.